This record concerns one T cell receptor (beta chain) sequence. The entry originates in a study of blood T cell repertoires in COVID-19. On the study more broadly: Whether acute or convalescent, the COVID-19 samples came from the United States, Italy and Spain. The analysed material was cDNA or gDNA that came from T cells, B-cell-depleted T cells, or PBMCs.

Original processing notes: Counts of nucleated cells, estimated from reference gene primer amplification, were obtained. The protocol was immunoSEQ multiplex PCR, while the TCRdb copy is restricted to in-frame clones and leaves out a portion. From that table come the V and J calls and clone size; the DNA was used to work out D and trimming. The sample consists of roughly 700,000 clones, about 87% of them appearing once. The receptor comes from a woman aged 18-35 years with acute or convalescent COVID-19. Material for sequencing was peripheral blood.

The CDR3 loop reads CASCSGDEQYF. CDR3 DNA sequence: TGTGCCAGCTGCTCGGGTGACGAGCAGTACTTC. The chain links TRBV12-3 or TRBV12-4 to TRBJ2-7, with no clear D. The V gene lost 8 bases and the J gene lost 5 bases, with 10 bases spanning the gap. The CDR3 loop spans 11 amino acids.